This TCR beta chain comes out of a study of Ad26.COV2.S vaccination and SARS-CoV-2 variants. Across the whole study: The Ad26.COV2.S arm of the COV1001 trial was where the donor was placed. Points from the study as a whole: Researchers reported similar non-spike TCR breadth in vaccine and placebo recipients.

The ends were cut back, 4 bases at V and 5 bases at J, with 18 bases in the middle. The CDR3 totals 15 residues. The germline V gene has CDR1 SGHRS and CDR2 YFSETQ. The treatment is: 15 to 20 received Ad26.COV2.S at low or high dose, single or two shots; about 5 received placebo; per-sample allocation not given. Specimens were obtained on day 63 following the first vaccine or placebo injection. Expressing Wuhan-strain SARS-CoV-2 spike, an Ad26 vector served as the vaccine. The assay was immunoSEQ multiplex PCR, and TCRdb's table has in-frame clones only and misses some. The top ten clones hold about 1.6% of a sample with 440,000 or so clones, 80% to 95% of them seen once. Notes on this clone: What it recognizes is unknown.

This chain uses TRBV5-1 with TRBJ1-2; D may be TRBD1 (6 bases). This TCR was sampled from a person between 18 and 65 years old who received the Ad26.COV2.S COVID-19 vaccine or a placebo. Material: peripheral blood, obtained in a trial of Ad26.COV2.S vaccine versus placebo. Here the CDR3 reads CASSQVAGGGYGYTF. The CDR3 region has the DNA TGCGCCAGCAGCCAAGTCGCGGGGGGCGGGTATGGCTACACCTTC.